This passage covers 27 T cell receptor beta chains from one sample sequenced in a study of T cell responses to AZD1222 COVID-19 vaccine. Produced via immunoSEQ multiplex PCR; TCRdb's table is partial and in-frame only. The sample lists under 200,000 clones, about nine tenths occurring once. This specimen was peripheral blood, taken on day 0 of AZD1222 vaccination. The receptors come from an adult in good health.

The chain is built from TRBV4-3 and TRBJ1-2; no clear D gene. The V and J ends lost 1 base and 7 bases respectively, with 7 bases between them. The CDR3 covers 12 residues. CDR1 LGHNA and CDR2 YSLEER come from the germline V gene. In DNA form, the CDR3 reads TGCGCCAGCAGCCAAGGGGCGCGTGGCTACACCTTC. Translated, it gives CASSQGARGYTF.

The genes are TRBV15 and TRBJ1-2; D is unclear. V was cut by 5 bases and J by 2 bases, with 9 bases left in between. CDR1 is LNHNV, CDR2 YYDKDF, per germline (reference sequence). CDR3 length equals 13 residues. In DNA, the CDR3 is TGTGCCACCAGCGGGGTGGGAAACTATGGCTACACCTTC. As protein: CATSGVGNYGYTF.

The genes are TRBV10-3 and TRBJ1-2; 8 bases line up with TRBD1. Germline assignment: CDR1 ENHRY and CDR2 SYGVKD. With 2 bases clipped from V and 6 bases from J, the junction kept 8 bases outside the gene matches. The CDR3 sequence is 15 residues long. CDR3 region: CAISEARGQHHGYTF. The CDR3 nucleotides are TGTGCCATCAGTGAGGCCAGGGGGCAACATCATGGCTACACCTTC.

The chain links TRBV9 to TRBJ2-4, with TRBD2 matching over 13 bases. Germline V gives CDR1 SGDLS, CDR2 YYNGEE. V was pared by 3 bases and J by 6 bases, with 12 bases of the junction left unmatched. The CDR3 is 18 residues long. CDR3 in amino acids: CASSAMGLAGPTGNIQYF. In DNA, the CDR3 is TGTGCCAGCAGCGCAATGGGACTAGCGGGGCCTACGGGAAACATTCAGTACTTC.

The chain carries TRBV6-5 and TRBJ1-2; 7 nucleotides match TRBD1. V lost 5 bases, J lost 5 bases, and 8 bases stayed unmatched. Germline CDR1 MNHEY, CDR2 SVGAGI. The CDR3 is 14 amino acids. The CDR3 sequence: CASSPTGPLYGYTF. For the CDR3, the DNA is TGTGCCAGCAGTCCGACAGGGCCCCTTTATGGCTACACCTTC.

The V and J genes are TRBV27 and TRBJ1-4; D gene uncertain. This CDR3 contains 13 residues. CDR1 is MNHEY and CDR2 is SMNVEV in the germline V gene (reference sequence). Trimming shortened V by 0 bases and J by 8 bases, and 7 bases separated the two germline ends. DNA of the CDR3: TGTGCCAGCAGTTTATCCGGGATCGAAAAACTGTTTTTT. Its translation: CASSLSGIEKLFF.

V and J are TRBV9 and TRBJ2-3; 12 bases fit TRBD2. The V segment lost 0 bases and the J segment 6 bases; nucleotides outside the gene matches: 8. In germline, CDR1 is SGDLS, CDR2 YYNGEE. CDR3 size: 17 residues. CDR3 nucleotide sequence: TGTGCCAGCAGCGTAGGGCCTAGCGGGAGGGCCGCGGATACGCAGTATTTT. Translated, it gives CASSVGPSGRAADTQYF.

Here the CDR3 DNA reads TGTGCCAGCTCACCACAGGGGGCGAATCAGCCCCAGCATTTT. Translated, it gives CASSPQGANQPQHF. This chain connects TRBV18 to TRBJ1-5, with 7 bases fitting TRBD1. V lost 1 base and J lost 4; bases outside the gene matches: 1. In germline, CDR1 is KGHSH, CDR2 LQKENI. The CDR3 covers 14 residues.

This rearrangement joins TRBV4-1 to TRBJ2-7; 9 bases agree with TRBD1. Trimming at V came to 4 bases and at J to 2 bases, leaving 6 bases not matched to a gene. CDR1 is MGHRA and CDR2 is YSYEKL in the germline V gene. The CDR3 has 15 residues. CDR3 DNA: TGCGCCAGCAGCCTCCGGACAGGGGAGGCCTACGAGCAGTACTTC. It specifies CASSLRTGEAYEQYF.

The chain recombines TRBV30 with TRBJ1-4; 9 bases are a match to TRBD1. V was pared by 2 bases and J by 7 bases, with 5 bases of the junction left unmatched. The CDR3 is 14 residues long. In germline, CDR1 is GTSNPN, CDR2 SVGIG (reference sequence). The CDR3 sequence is CAWSSDRGGEKLFF. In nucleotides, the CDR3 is TGTGCCTGGAGTAGTGACAGGGGGGGTGAAAAACTGTTTTTT.

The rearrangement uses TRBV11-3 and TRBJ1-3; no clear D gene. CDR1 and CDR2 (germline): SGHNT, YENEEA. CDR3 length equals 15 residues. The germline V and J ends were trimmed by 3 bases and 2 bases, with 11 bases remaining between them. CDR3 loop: CASSFGSGPGNTIYF. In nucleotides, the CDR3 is TGTGCCAGCAGCTTCGGGTCAGGTCCTGGAAACACCATATATTTT.

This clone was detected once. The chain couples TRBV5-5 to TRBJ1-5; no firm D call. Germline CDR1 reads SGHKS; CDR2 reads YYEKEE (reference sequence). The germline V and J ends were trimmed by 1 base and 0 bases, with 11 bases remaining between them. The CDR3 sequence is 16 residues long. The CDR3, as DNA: TGTGCCAGCAGCTTGCTTGCGTGGGATAGCAATCAGCCCCAGCATTTT. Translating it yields CASSLLAWDSNQPQHF.

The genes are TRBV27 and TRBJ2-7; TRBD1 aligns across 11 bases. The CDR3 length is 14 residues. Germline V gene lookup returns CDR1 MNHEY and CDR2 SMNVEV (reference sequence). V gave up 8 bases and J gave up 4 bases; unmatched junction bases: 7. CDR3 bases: TGTGCCAGCCTTGGGACAGGGGGGTCTTACGAGCAGTACTTC. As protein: CASLGTGGSYEQYF.

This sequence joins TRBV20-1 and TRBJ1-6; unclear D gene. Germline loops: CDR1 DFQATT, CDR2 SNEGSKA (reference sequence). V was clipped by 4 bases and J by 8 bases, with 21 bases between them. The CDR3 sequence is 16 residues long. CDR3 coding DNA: TGCAGTGCTAATGAGATCGTCCTCTTCAAGGATTCACCCCTCCACTTT. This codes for CSANEIVLFKDSPLHF.

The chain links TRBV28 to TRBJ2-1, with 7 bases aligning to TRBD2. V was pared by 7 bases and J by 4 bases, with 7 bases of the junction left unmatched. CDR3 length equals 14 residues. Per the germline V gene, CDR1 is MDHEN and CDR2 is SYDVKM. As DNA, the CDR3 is TGTGCCAGCATGCGCCCTAGCGGATACAATGAGCAGTTCTTC. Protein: CASMRPSGYNEQFF.

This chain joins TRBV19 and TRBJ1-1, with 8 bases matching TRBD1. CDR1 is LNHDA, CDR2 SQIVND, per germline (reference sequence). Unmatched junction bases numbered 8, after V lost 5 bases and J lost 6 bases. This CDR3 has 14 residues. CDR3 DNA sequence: TGTGCCAGTAGTGGAGGACAGGGTTACGCTGAAGCTTTCTTT. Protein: CASSGGQGYAEAFF.

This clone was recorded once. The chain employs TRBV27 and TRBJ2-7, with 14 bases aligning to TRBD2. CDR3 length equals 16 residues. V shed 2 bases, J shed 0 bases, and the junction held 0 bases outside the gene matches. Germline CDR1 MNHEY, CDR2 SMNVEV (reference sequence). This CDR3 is CASSLGTSGSSYEQYF. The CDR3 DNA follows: TGTGCCAGCAGTTTAGGGACTAGCGGGAGCTCCTACGAGCAGTACTTC.

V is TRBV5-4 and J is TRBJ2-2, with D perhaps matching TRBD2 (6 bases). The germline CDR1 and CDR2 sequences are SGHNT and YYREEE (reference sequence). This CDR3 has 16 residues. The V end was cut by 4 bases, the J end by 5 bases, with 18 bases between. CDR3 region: CASSHLGGMGTGELFF. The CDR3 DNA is TGTGCCAGCAGCCACTTAGGCGGGATGGGTACCGGGGAGCTGTTTTTT.

CDR3 sequence (DNA): TGTGCCAGTAGTCAACTGCACAGGGGGTCCCCCGGGGAGCTGTTTTTT. Translation gives CASSQLHRGSPGELFF. J is TRBJ2-2 and V is TRBV7-2, with 8 bases that match TRBD1. Trimming at V came to 9 bases and at J to 6 bases, leaving 15 bases not matched to a gene. Germline CDR1 SGHTA, CDR2 FQGNSA. The CDR3 consists of 16 residues.

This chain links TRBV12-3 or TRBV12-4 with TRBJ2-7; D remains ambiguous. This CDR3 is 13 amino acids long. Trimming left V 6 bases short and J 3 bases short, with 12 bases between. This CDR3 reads CASRPQAYYEQYF. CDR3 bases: TGTGCCAGCAGACCCCAGGCCTACTACGAGCAGTACTTC.

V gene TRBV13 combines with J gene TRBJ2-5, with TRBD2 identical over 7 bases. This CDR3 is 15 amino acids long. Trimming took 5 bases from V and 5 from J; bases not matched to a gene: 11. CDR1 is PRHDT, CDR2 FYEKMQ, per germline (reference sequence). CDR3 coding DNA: TGTGCCAGCAGCCCGAAGCGGGACTCTCTGGAGACCCAGTACTTC. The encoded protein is CASSPKRDSLETQYF.

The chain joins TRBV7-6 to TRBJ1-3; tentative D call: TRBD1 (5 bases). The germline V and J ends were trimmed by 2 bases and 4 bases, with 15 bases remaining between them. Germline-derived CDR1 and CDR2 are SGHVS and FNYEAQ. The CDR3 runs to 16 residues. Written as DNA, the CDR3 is TGTGCCAGCAGCTTAATCCAGGGTTCGGGCGGAAACACCATATATTTT. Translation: CASSLIQGSGGNTIYF.

CDR3 amino acids: CASSTTDNSYTF. The CDR3 DNA follows: TGTGCCAGCAGCACCACTGACAATAGCTACACCTTC. The rearrangement links TRBV27 to TRBJ1-2; D is unresolved. V lost 6 bases and J 9 bases, leaving 14 bases between the germline ends. This CDR3 is 12 amino acids long. CDR1 is MNHEY, CDR2 SMNVEV, per germline (reference sequence).

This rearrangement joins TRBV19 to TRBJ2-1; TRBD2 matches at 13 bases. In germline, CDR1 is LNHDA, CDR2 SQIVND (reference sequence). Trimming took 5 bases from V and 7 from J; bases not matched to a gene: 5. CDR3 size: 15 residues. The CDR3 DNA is TGTGCCAGTAGTCGGACTAGCGGGAGCTTAAATGAGCAGTTCTTC. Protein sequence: CASSRTSGSLNEQFF.

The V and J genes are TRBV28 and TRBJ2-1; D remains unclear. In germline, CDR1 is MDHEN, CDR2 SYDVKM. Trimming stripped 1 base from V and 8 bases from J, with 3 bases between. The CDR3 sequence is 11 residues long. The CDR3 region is CASSLSDEQFF. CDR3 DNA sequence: TGTGCCAGCAGTTTATCTGATGAGCAGTTCTTC. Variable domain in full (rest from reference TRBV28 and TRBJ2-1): DVKVTQSSRYLVKRTGEKVFLECVQDMDHENMFWYRQDPGLGLRLIYFSYDVKMKEKGDIPEGYSVSREKKERFSLILESASTNQTSMYLCASSLSDEQFFGPGTRLTVL.

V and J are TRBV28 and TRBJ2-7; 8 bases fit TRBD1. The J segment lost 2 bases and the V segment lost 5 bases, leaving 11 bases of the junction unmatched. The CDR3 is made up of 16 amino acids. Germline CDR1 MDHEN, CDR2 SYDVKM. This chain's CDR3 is CASSPHGQGGTYEQYF. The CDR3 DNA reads TGTGCCAGCAGTCCCCACGGACAGGGAGGTACCTACGAGCAGTACTTC.

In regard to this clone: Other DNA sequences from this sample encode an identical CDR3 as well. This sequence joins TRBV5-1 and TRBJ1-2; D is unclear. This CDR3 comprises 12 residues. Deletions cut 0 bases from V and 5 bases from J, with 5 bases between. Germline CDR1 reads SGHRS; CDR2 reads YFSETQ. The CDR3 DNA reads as TGCGCCAGCAGCTTGGAAGGGTATGGCTACACCTTC. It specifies CASSLEGYGYTF.